The 11 T cell receptor beta chains below were found in one sample sequenced in a study of cytomegalovirus exposure and HLA in healthy donors. The data were produced by immunoSEQ multiplex PCR, yet TCRdb's version contains in-frame clones alone and is incomplete. The data show 120,000 to 150,000 clones, 80% to 90% seen once. Source material: PBMCs. The receptors stem from a woman aged 18-29 years in good health and CMV-seropositive.

The genes are TRBV28 and TRBJ2-7, with no clear D. Trimming took off 3 bases at V and 3 bases at J, with 6 bases between the two ends. Germline CDR1 is MDHEN and CDR2 is SYDVKM. The CDR3 totals 12 residues. The DNA for the CDR3 is TGTGCCAGCAGTTTGAGTTTCTACGAGCAGTACTTC. As protein: CASSLSFYEQYF.

The chain has TRBV7-2 and TRBJ1-2; no firm D call. Germline lookup yields CDR1 SGHTA and CDR2 FQGNSA. V was cut by 2 bases and J by 7 bases, with 8 bases left in between. The CDR3 totals 12 residues. The CDR3 bases are TGTGCCAGCAGCTTATCGGGGTTTGGCTACACCTTC. This gives the protein CASSLSGFGYTF.

The chain recombines TRBV19 with TRBJ2-7; a weak D match, TRBD1 (5 bases). Per the germline V gene, CDR1 is LNHDA and CDR2 is SQIVND (reference sequence). This CDR3 comprises 15 residues. Trimming removed 7 bases from V and 3 bases from J, with 19 bases in between. The CDR3 spells CASMDPGYGRYEQYF. The CDR3 DNA reads as TGTGCCAGTATGGACCCAGGGTACGGTCGCTACGAGCAGTACTTC.

The chain links TRBV11-2 to TRBJ1-5; no clear D. Germline V CDR1 and CDR2: SGHAT, FQNNGV. Trimming cost V 1 base and J 0 bases, with 10 bases left between them. The CDR3 spans 16 residues. CDR3 coding DNA: TGTGCCAGCAGCTTAGGCGAGGGATATAGCAATCAGCCCCAGCATTTT. It specifies CASSLGEGYSNQPQHF. Combining the CDR3 with reference TRBV11-2 and TRBJ1-5 gives the whole variable domain EAGVAQSPRYKIIEKRQSVAFWCNPISGHATLYWYQQILGQGPKLLIQFQNNGVVDDSQLPKDRFSAERLKGVDSTLKIQPAKLEDSAVYLCASSLGEGYSNQPQHFGDGTRLSIL.

The chain is built from TRBV11-3 and TRBJ2-2; possibly TRBD2 for D (6 bases). V lost 1 base and J lost 15, with 9 bases in between. The CDR3 extends over 11 amino acids. Germline-derived CDR1 and CDR2 are SGHNT and YENEEA. The CDR3 loop is CASSLGRAVFF. The CDR3 DNA reads as TGTGCCAGCAGCTTAGGGAGGGCGGTGTTTTTT.

The J gene is TRBJ2-7, the V gene TRBV4-1; 12 bases match TRBD2. J lost 3 bases, V lost 1 base, and 1 base had no gene match. The CDR3 runs to 15 residues. CDR1 is MGHRA and CDR2 is YSYEKL in the germline V gene. The CDR3 spells CASSQGLAGVYEQYF. CDR3 nucleotide sequence: TGCGCCAGCAGCCAAGGACTAGCGGGAGTCTACGAGCAGTACTTC.

The CDR3 here is CASSQGRDRLDQPQHF. In DNA, the CDR3 is TGCGCCAGCAGCCAGGGGCGGGACAGACTCGATCAGCCCCAGCATTTT. The chain has TRBV4-1 and TRBJ1-5; 7 nucleotides match TRBD1. This CDR3 spans 16 amino acids. Germline assignment: CDR1 MGHRA and CDR2 YSYEKL. V dropped 3 bases and J dropped 5; count of bases not matched to a gene: 10.

This chain uses TRBV2 with TRBJ2-3, with D tentatively TRBD2 (6 bases). V lost 9 bases and J 5 bases, leaving 15 bases between the germline ends. This CDR3 spans 13 amino acids. Per germline, CDR1 SNHLY and CDR2 FYNNEI. The CDR3 DNA reads as TGTGCCAGTTCCTCCCTTAGCGGAGATACGCAGTATTTT. It is translated as CASSSLSGDTQYF.

In DNA form, the CDR3 reads TGTGCCAGCATTTACGGGACAGGGGGTTACAATGAGCAGTTCTTC. As protein: CASIYGTGGYNEQFF. The chain uses TRBV2 and TRBJ2-1; 11 bases line up with TRBD1. The trim removed 7 bases at V and 4 bases at J, leaving 6 bases unmatched. In germline, CDR1 is SNHLY, CDR2 FYNNEI. This CDR3 spans 15 amino acids.

The chain employs TRBV19 and TRBJ1-1; a weak D match, TRBD1 (5 bases). V lost 3 bases to trimming and J lost 0 bases, with 17 bases between them. The CDR3 has 17 residues. Germline V gene lookup returns CDR1 LNHDA and CDR2 SQIVND (reference sequence). CDR3 nucleotides: TGTGCCAGTAGTATCCTCCCAGGGAGGTGGTTGAACACTGAAGCTTTCTTT. Its translation is CASSILPGRWLNTEAFF.

The gene calls are TRBV10-1 and TRBJ2-6; a weak D match, TRBD1 (5 bases). Germline assignment: CDR1 WNHNN and CDR2 SYGVQD (reference sequence). The CDR3 sequence is 14 residues long. Trimming pared 6 bases from V and 0 bases from J, leaving 6 bases between. The DNA of the CDR3 is TGCGCCAGCAGCGACAGCTCTGGGGCCAACGTCCTGACTTTC. It encodes CASSDSSGANVLTF.